These 31 T cell receptor beta chains share one sample of origin, sequenced in a study of OX40 agonist ivuxolimab in advanced cancers. Only in-frame clones appear in the TCRdb table, and some are missing; sequencing was by immunoSEQ multiplex PCR. The sample has approximately 70,000 clones; around 83% are singletons. Sequencing used CD4+ or CD8+ T cells sorted from blood, obtained in a trial of the OX40 agonist ivuxolimab. Every receptor here comes from an adult with an advanced solid tumor such as melanoma, head and neck, liver or kidney cancer.

This chain connects TRBV30 to TRBJ1-3; D remains ambiguous. Germline CDR1 is GTSNPN and CDR2 is SVGIG (reference sequence). The V end lost 7 bases, the J end lost 1 base, and 8 bases lay between the germline ends. The CDR3 is 12 amino acids. CDR3 in DNA: TGTGCCTACAAGAAATCTGGAAACACCATATATTTT. This codes for CAYKKSGNTIYF.

The V call is TRBV18, the J call TRBJ2-1, with 7 bases matching TRBD2. CDR1 KGHSH and CDR2 LQKENI come from the germline V gene. Trimming took 1 base from V and 9 from J; bases not matched to a gene: 21. This CDR3 contains 19 residues. The CDR3 region is CASSPRAPGLSLAPTEQFF. The CDR3 DNA reads as TGTGCCAGCTCACCACGGGCTCCGGGACTAAGCTTAGCTCCCACTGAGCAGTTCTTC.

With respect to this clone: The same CDR3 can be traced to other DNA sequences in this sample. This sequence joins TRBV2 and TRBJ2-7, with 12 bases identical to TRBD1. CDR3 length: 15 residues. Losses at the gene ends were 6 bases for V and 7 bases for J; bases not matched to a gene: 10. In germline, CDR1 is SNHLY, CDR2 FYNNEI. As DNA, the CDR3 is TGTGCCAGCAGAATCTTGGGACAGGGGGCGGGTGAGCAGTACGTC. This codes for CASRILGQGAGEQYV.

V usage is TRBV7-2 and J usage is TRBJ1-1; TRBD1 might be the D (5 bases). Germline lookup yields CDR1 SGHTA and CDR2 FQGNSA. Trimming cost V 5 bases and J 1 base, with 8 bases left between them. The CDR3 extends over 13 amino acids. Here the CDR3 DNA reads TGTGCCAGCAGCCAAACAGGGAACACTGAAGCTTTCTTT. It encodes CASSQTGNTEAFF.

This rearrangement joins TRBV5-4 to TRBJ1-1; 7 nucleotides align to TRBD1. Germline V gene data show CDR1 as SGHNT and CDR2 as YYREEE (reference sequence). CDR3 length: 15 amino acids. Losses at the gene ends were 0 bases for V and 1 base for J; bases not matched to a gene: 3. The CDR3 reads CASSLGDRRNTEAFF. CDR3 nucleotides: TGTGCCAGCAGCTTGGGGGACAGAAGGAACACTGAAGCTTTCTTT.

This chain links TRBV19 with TRBJ2-5, with D uncertain. This CDR3 is built from 13 residues. Trimming cost V 2 bases and J 5 bases, with 9 bases left between them. Germline values: CDR1 LNHDA, CDR2 SQIVND (reference sequence). The CDR3 sequence is CASSISLAETQYF. CDR3 DNA sequence: TGTGCCAGTAGTATAAGCCTCGCCGAGACCCAGTACTTC.

The chain recombines TRBV10-3 with TRBJ2-1, with a tentative D call TRBD1 (6 bases). Germline V lookup: CDR1 ENHRY, CDR2 SYGVKD. The V gene lost 0 bases and the J gene lost 6 bases, with 18 bases spanning the gap. The CDR3 has 17 residues. Here the CDR3 DNA reads TGTGCCATCAGTGAGTCAGGGGGAAAACTAGAGGTCAATGAGCAGTTCTTC. This gives the protein CAISESGGKLEVNEQFF.

This clone was detected once. The chain couples TRBV18 to TRBJ2-2; a weak D match, TRBD2 (5 bases). Germline V lookup: CDR1 KGHSH, CDR2 LQKENI. V was cut by 1 base and J by 5 bases, with 5 bases left in between. This CDR3 has 13 amino acids. The CDR3 here is CASSPRRTGELFF. DNA of the CDR3: TGTGCCAGCTCACCACGGAGGACCGGGGAGCTGTTTTTT.

The rearrangement uses TRBV28 and TRBJ1-6; TRBD1 is a possible D gene (5 bases). The V end lost 3 bases, the J end lost 10 bases, and 7 bases lay between the germline ends. CDR3 length: 12 amino acids. Germline CDR1 reads MDHEN; CDR2 reads SYDVKM. Here the CDR3 reads CASSFGDSPLHF. In DNA form, the CDR3 reads TGTGCCAGCAGTTTCGGGGACTCACCCCTCCACTTT. The full variable domain, rest sourced from reference TRBV28 and TRBJ1-6, is DVKVTQSSRYLVKRTGEKVFLECVQDMDHENMFWYRQDPGLGLRLIYFSYDVKMKEKGDIPEGYSVSREKKERFSLILESASTNQTSMYLCASSFGDSPLHFGNGTRLTVT.

J is TRBJ2-3 and V is TRBV12-5; possible D gene TRBD1, 5 bases. V dropped 1 base and J dropped 2 bases, with 7 bases sitting between them. The CDR3 is 14 amino acids. Germline lookup yields CDR1 LGHNT and CDR2 FRNRAP. This CDR3 is CASGLAGITDTQYF. The CDR3 DNA reads TGTGCTAGTGGTTTGGCAGGGATCACAGATACGCAGTATTTT.

V gene TRBV6-5 combines with J gene TRBJ1-2; D is ambiguous. The CDR3 runs 14 residues. Germline CDR1 is MNHEY and CDR2 is SVGAGI. V dropped 4 bases and J dropped 8 bases, with 17 bases sitting between them. CDR3 in DNA: TGTGCCAGCAGTTCCCTACACCGGCAATGGGGCTACACCTTC. It codes for CASSSLHRQWGYTF.

The chain links TRBV27 to TRBJ1-2, with a tentative D call TRBD1 (6 bases). The CDR3 is made up of 13 amino acids. In germline, CDR1 is MNHEY, CDR2 SMNVEV (reference sequence). Trimming left V 5 bases short and J 4 bases short, with 11 bases between. The CDR3 sequence: CASSVTGLYGYTF. The CDR3 DNA reads TGTGCCAGCAGTGTAACAGGGCTCTATGGCTACACCTTC.

This clone was counted only a few times. The rearrangement joins TRBV30 to TRBJ2-2; D call uncertain. This CDR3 comprises 14 residues. CDR1 and CDR2 (germline): GTSNPN, SVGIG (reference sequence). The V end was cut by 4 bases, the J end by 1 base, with 10 bases between. The CDR3 protein is CAWKWIGNTGELFF. The CDR3 DNA reads TGTGCCTGGAAATGGATTGGGAACACCGGGGAGCTGTTTTTT.

The V gene is TRBV7-9, the J gene TRBJ1-3; a possible D gene is TRBD1 (6 bases). The V and J ends lost 5 bases and 9 bases respectively, with 14 bases between them. Germline V gives CDR1 SEHNR, CDR2 FQNEAQ (reference sequence). CDR3 length equals 13 residues. The CDR3 nucleotides are TGTGCCAGCAGCCCCCAAGGGGGGAGCACCATATATTTT. The encoded protein is CASSPQGGSTIYF.

This clone was seen more than once but under ten times. This chain uses TRBV9 with TRBJ2-7; the D call may be TRBD1 or TRBD2 (5 bases each). V shed 0 bases and J shed 2 bases, with 12 bases lying between them. The CDR3 sequence is 15 residues long. In germline, CDR1 is SGDLS, CDR2 YYNGEE. The CDR3 bases are TGTGCCAGCAGCGTAGGGGGGACGCCCGCCTACGAGCAGTACTTC. Its protein product is CASSVGGTPAYEQYF.

The CDR3 region is CASSLQTGDSSGYTF. Written as DNA, the CDR3 is TGTGCCAGCTCCTTACAGACAGGGGATTCTTCCGGCTACACCTTC. The V call is TRBV18, the J call TRBJ1-2; 8 bases line up with TRBD1. V shed 6 bases, J shed 8 bases, and the junction held 14 bases outside the gene matches. Germline values: CDR1 KGHSH, CDR2 LQKENI. CDR3 size: 15 residues.

V is TRBV19 and J is TRBJ2-3; tentative D call: TRBD1 (6 bases). Per germline, CDR1 LNHDA and CDR2 SQIVND (reference sequence). CDR3 size: 14 residues. V lost 4 bases and J 4 bases, leaving 12 bases between the germline ends. DNA of the CDR3: TGTGCCAGTAGTACAAGGGGGAGCCCAGATACGCAGTATTTT. This sequence encodes CASSTRGSPDTQYF.

This sequence joins TRBV5-4 and TRBJ1-1; a weak D match, TRBD1 (5 bases). V was cut by 7 bases and J by 4 bases, with 23 bases left in between. The germline gives CDR1 SGHNT, CDR2 YYREEE (reference sequence). CDR3 length: 16 residues. The CDR3 DNA reads as TGTGCCAGCGCACAATCGGCGGGGGGGGATGGCACTGAAGCTTTCTTT. It yields the protein CASAQSAGGDGTEAFF.

The chain links TRBV5-1 to TRBJ2-3, with D unclear. V was pared by 5 bases and J by 2 bases, with 12 bases between. The CDR3 covers 14 residues. Germline-derived CDR1 and CDR2 are SGHRS and YFSETQ. CDR3 protein: CASRPATSTDTQYF. The DNA of the CDR3 is TGCGCCAGCAGACCCGCTACCTCCACAGATACGCAGTATTTT.

The chain recombines TRBV7-3 with TRBJ1-1; perhaps TRBD1 as D (5 bases). The CDR3 is 15 residues long. Germline V gives CDR1 SGHTA, CDR2 FQGTGA. V shed 2 bases and J shed 4 bases, with 14 bases lying between them. The CDR3 DNA reads TGTGCCAGCAGCTTAGGGCCAGTCGGGACCACTGAAGCTTTCTTT. Translation gives CASSLGPVGTTEAFF.

In its sample, this clone was seen once. The chain combines TRBV4-1 with TRBJ1-2; no clear D gene. V lost 2 bases, J lost 1 base, and 17 bases lay in between. The CDR3 runs to 17 residues. Germline-derived CDR1 and CDR2 are MGHRA and YSYEKL. The CDR3 region has the DNA TGCGCCAGCAGCCAACCAACTTCCTCGCGGGTTAACTATGGCTACACCTTC. As protein: CASSQPTSSRVNYGYTF.

The V gene is TRBV7-9, the J gene TRBJ1-2; 7 bases agree with TRBD1. The V and J ends lost 10 bases and 4 bases, in that order; junction bases with no gene match: 12. The CDR3 length is 14 residues. Germline values: CDR1 SEHNR, CDR2 FQNEAQ (reference sequence). DNA for the CDR3: TGTGCCACCTTCCGCGGACAGGTGACCTATGGCTACACCTTC. Its protein product is CATFRGQVTYGYTF.

The V call is TRBV19, the J call TRBJ1-5, with a tentative D call TRBD1 (5 bases). The CDR3 extends over 16 amino acids. CDR1 is LNHDA and CDR2 is SQIVND in the germline V gene (reference sequence). The ends were cut back, 3 bases at V and 0 bases at J, with 12 bases in the middle. CDR3 in amino acids: CASSIVGRSSNQPQHF. The CDR3 region has the DNA TGTGCCAGTAGTATCGTGGGGCGATCTAGCAATCAGCCCCAGCATTTT.

The genes are TRBV7-3 and TRBJ2-7; D is ambiguous. Germline lookup yields CDR1 SGHTA and CDR2 FQGTGA. V was clipped by 2 bases and J by 2 bases, with 19 bases between them. The CDR3 runs 17 residues. CDR3 region: CASSLLPRAIPPYEQYV. CDR3 nucleotide sequence: TGTGCCAGCAGCTTACTCCCCCGGGCCATACCTCCCTACGAGCAGTACGTC.

The rearrangement joins TRBV7-8 to TRBJ2-1; D remains unclear. This CDR3 spans 17 amino acids. The V gene lost 0 bases and the J gene lost 0 bases, with 12 bases spanning the gap. Germline V CDR1 and CDR2: SGHVS, FQNEAQ. CDR3 loop: CASSLALGGSSYNEQFF. The CDR3, as DNA: TGTGCCAGCAGCTTAGCGCTCGGCGGCAGCTCCTACAATGAGCAGTTCTTC.

The rearrangement links TRBV7-2 to TRBJ2-7; 10 bases map to TRBD2. Germline V gene sequence: CDR1 SGHTA, CDR2 FQGNSA. V was clipped by 1 base and J by 2 bases; unmatched bases: 2. The CDR3 extends over 15 amino acids. The CDR3 DNA reads TGTGCCAGCAGCTTAGGTCTAGCGGGGGCCTACGAGCAGTACTTC. This translates into CASSLGLAGAYEQYF.

This clone was seen only once. The V and J genes are TRBV30 and TRBJ2-3; the D gene is possibly TRBD2 (5 bases). CDR1 is GTSNPN and CDR2 is SVGIG in the germline V gene (reference sequence). The CDR3 covers 12 residues. V lost 6 bases and J lost 1, with 8 bases in between. The CDR3 nucleotides are TGTGCCTGCGAGGAGGGCACAGATACGCAGTATTTT. Its protein is CACEEGTDTQYF.

In this sample, this clone turned up once. For the CDR3, the DNA is TGTGCCAGCAGCAGTAGCGGGGCGTATCCCGGGGAGCTGTTTTTT. Amino acids: CASSSSGAYPGELFF. The chain combines TRBV7-2 with TRBJ2-2; 8 nucleotides align to TRBD2. This CDR3 spans 15 amino acids. The germline V gene encodes CDR1 SGHTA and CDR2 FQGNSA. V was clipped by 5 bases and J by 6 bases; unmatched bases: 8.

This chain uses TRBV5-1 with TRBJ2-2; tentatively, D is TRBD1 or TRBD2 (6 bases each). Between the trimmed V and J ends, which lost 0 bases and 1 base, there was a span of 10 bases. The CDR3 runs 16 residues. The germline gives CDR1 SGHRS, CDR2 YFSETQ. CDR3 residues: CASSLVGGWNTGELFF. Here the CDR3 DNA reads TGCGCCAGCAGCTTGGTCGGGGGCTGGAACACCGGGGAGCTGTTTTTT.

The V call is TRBV5-1, the J call TRBJ2-1; D is unclear. Germline CDR1 and CDR2: SGHRS and YFSETQ. This CDR3 is 17 amino acids long. The V and J ends lost 4 bases and 0 bases respectively, with 17 bases between them. The CDR3 DNA follows: TGCGCCAGCAGCCCCAGGCCGAGCCCCCTCTCCTACAATGAGCAGTTCTTC. Protein sequence: CASSPRPSPLSYNEQFF.

The chain uses TRBV30 and TRBJ1-6, with D tentatively TRBD1 (6 bases). V was shortened by 1 base and J by 10 bases, with 17 bases between the two germline ends. The CDR3 runs 15 residues. Per germline, CDR1 GTSNPN and CDR2 SVGIG (reference sequence). CDR3 amino acids: CAWSAAGWGRSPLHF. The CDR3 bases are TGTGCCTGGAGTGCTGCAGGGTGGGGGCGCTCACCCCTCCACTTT.